Detailed here is one T cell receptor (beta chain). Its antigen is unknown. The record originates from a study of T cell responses to AZD1222 COVID-19 vaccine. TCRdb's table, derived via immunoSEQ multiplex PCR, lists solely in-frame clones and lacks some. The sample holds roughly 91,000 clones, 70% to 90% seen once. Study-level results: No repertoire was sampled before or during the peak T cell response, only after it. Unmutated variant regions reportedly attract nearly half of all spike-specific TCRs.

Trimming removed 5 bases from V and 0 bases from J, with 14 bases in between. The germline gives CDR1 LGHDT, CDR2 YNNKEL (reference sequence). The CDR3 sequence is 17 residues long. The J gene is TRBJ1-6, the V gene TRBV3-1 (or the pseudogene TRBV3-2), with D uncertain. This specimen consisted of peripheral blood, obtained on day 0 of AZD1222 vaccination. This sequence originates from an adult in good health. CDR3 sequence (DNA): TGTGCCAGCAGCTCCCCACGAACAGTCTCCTATAATTCACCCCTCCACTTT. Its protein product is CASSSPRTVSYNSPLHF.